This TCR beta chain was retrieved from a study of T cells in Graves' hyperthyroidism and ophthalmopathy (dated by TCRdb to the late 2010s). Concerning the study at large: Peripheral blood was sampled at the time of initial diagnosis, prior to any treatment. After blood sampling, hyperthyroidism patients were treated with methimazole at a starting dose of 30 mg daily, and ophthalmopathy patients were treated with high-dose intravenous methylprednisolone. The approximately 95 discovery patients were divided at random into training and test sets in a 7:3 ratio. TCR Vbeta CDR3 sequencing of roughly 140 peripheral blood samples (approximately 44 ophthalmopathy, about 80 hyperthyroidism and some 17 progressor patients) is reported in the paper. In several Graves' hyperthyroidism patients, the study also compared T-cell repertoires from thyroid tissue with T-cell repertoires from blood. Whether ophthalmopathy could be predicted prospectively was tested in an independent validation cohort made up of about 18 hyperthyroidism patients plus 17 patients who later progressed to ophthalmopathy. To identify TCR V-J signatures that set the groups apart, the researchers used a discovery cohort of more than 95 patients, made up of about 44 with Graves' ophthalmopathy and 57 with stable Graves' hyperthyroidism. On the study overall, not on this receptor specifically: In validation, progression to ophthalmopathy was predicted by the model with 70.59% sensitivity and nearly 75% specificity, a median of approximately 6.5 months before onset. Sample size was not statistically predetermined, and investigators were not blinded to group allocation. Most expanded thyroid clonotypes (frequency above 0.001) were also detected in blood, a finding suggesting that blood repertoires may reflect thyroid immune responses. In cross-validation, a model built on a 13 V-J signature told ophthalmopathy apart from stable hyperthyroidism with 85% to 90% sensitivity and around 83% specificity, and in testing the same model reached 80%/75%.

Amplification of TCR beta CDR3 regions was carried out from RNA transcripts. The TCR CDR3 was subjected to a first round of RT-PCR using the HTBI primer set and the Qiagen OneStep RT-PCR kit. Libraries were constructed in a second round of multiplex PCR, after which size selection and purification were carried out. The libraries were sequenced on an Illumina HiSeq2000 using paired-end 100 bp reads. The source study handled its data this way. SOAPnuke was used to process the raw data, throwing out any read that contained adapters or uncalled bases, had a mean Phred below 15, or lacked an exact constant-primer or identifier match. COPE v1.2.5 was used to merge the high-quality paired reads, and each unique nucleotide sequence was defined as a clonotype. MiTCR v1.1 was used to align the clonotypes against IMGT TRBV, TRBD and TRBJ reference segments. The analysis included only V-J combinations with a frequency above 0.0001, which together covered around 99% of the repertoires. A TCS score was defined as the ratio of F50 (clonal expansion) to E x V (chaos), with BLOSUM62-based TCRdist applied between CDR3 peptides within each V-J. Welch's t-statistics and random forest reduced around 520 V-J features to around 14, which were used in a naive Bayes classifier (R e1071). TCRdb reanalyzed the raw reads on its own, using fastp at Q25 for trimming and MiXCR for clone calling, and kept in-frame beta chains. Entries that share a CDR3 protein sequence are merged under the most common genes and DNA. TCRdb's processing, not the study's, gives the V and J calls here. The sample table holds about 560,000 distinct CDR3 sequences, of which about a sixth were seen once. Around a sixth of the sample comes from the top ten.

Stable Graves' hyperthyroidism was defined as no progression to ophthalmopathy during 18 months of follow-up. Hyperthyroidism patients were newly diagnosed, with disease duration under 2 months, and aged 18 to 65 years. Exclusion was applied to patients with uncontrolled infections, other autoimmune diseases, pregnancy or lactation. Diagnoses were established on the basis of clinical symptoms, serum thyroxine and TRAb, thyroid ultrasound, and orbital computed tomography. PBMCs were separated from approximately 9.9 ml of fresh peripheral blood using Ficoll-Paque density gradient centrifugation. Total RNA was extracted using Trizol reagent, and RNA quality was assessed on an Agilent 2100 Bioanalyzer. As to this clonotype: Its antigen specificity is not known. One end of the junction varies from germline; a read error may be responsible.

The sequenced material came from blood. The receptor comes from a woman under 30 with Graves' hyperthyroidism.

The sequenced DNA is TGCAGTGCTAGGCGCCTAGCGGGAAATCAAGGGACCCAGTACTTC. Translated, it gives CSARRLAGNQGTQYF. The chain is encoded by TRBV20-1 joined to TRBJ2-5; 9 middle bases align to TRBD2. Taken from cysteine to phenylalanine, the CDR3 has 15 residues. The retained sequence is limited to the CDR3, 45 bases, with the frame set at the first base. Per the germline V gene (reference sequence), DFQATT is the CDR1 and SNEGSKA is the CDR2.